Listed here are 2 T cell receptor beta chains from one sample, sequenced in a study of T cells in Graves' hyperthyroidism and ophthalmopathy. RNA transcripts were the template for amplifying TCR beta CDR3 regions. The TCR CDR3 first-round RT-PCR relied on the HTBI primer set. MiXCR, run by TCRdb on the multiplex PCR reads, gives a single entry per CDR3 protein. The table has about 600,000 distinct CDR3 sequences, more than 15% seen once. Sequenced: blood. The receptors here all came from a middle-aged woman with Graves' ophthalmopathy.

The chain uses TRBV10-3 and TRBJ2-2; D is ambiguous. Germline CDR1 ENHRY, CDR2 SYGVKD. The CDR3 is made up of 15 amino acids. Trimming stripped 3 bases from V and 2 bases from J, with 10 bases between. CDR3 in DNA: TGTGCCATCAGTGACCCTCCACTCAACACCGGGGAGCTGTTTTTT. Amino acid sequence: CAISDPPLNTGELFF.

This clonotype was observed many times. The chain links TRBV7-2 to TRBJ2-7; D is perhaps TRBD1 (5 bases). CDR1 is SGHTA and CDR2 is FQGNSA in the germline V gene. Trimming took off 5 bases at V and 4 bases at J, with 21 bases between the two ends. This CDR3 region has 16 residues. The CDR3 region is CASSPYPSGIGYEQYF. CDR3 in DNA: TGTGCCAGCAGCCCGTATCCTTCAGGGATTGGGTACGAGCAGTACTTC.